The 3 T cell receptor beta chains presented below share a single source sample, sequenced in a study of blood T cell repertoires in COVID-19. Profiling relied on immunoSEQ multiplex PCR, and the TCRdb table lists in-frame clones only, not all of them. Among about 75,000 clones, 75% to 85% were seen once, and the ten largest hold about 22%. The sample was peripheral blood. The receptors stem from a woman aged 50 to 60 with acute or convalescent COVID-19.

The V call is TRBV13, the J call TRBJ2-2; 9 nucleotides agree with TRBD2. V trimming: 4 bases; J trimming: 6 bases; junction bases outside the gene matches: 6. The CDR3 extends over 15 amino acids. Germline V lookup: CDR1 PRHDT, CDR2 FYEKMQ (reference sequence). The DNA for the CDR3 is TGTGCCAGCAGCTCGACTAGCGGTGCTTCCGGGGAGCTGTTTTTT. Translating it yields CASSSTSGASGELFF.

The chain uses TRBV7-3 and TRBJ2-1; TRBD2 aligns across 12 bases. The junction had 4 bases not matched to a gene; V was cut back by 8 bases and J by 8 bases. The CDR3 contains 13 residues. Germline V CDR1 and CDR2: SGHTA, FQGTGA. CDR3 loop: CASGGLAGHEQFF. In DNA form, the CDR3 reads TGTGCCAGCGGCGGACTAGCGGGACATGAGCAGTTCTTC.

This chain links TRBV7-2 with TRBJ2-1, with D perhaps matching TRBD2 (6 bases). Germline-derived CDR1 and CDR2 are SGHTA and FQGNSA. This CDR3 has 13 amino acids. Deletions cut 5 bases from V and 9 bases from J, with 14 bases between. The CDR3 DNA follows: TGTGCCAGCAGCCCGAGCGGCGGGGTTGAGCAGTTCTTC. Its translation: CASSPSGGVEQFF.